The T cell receptor beta chain described here comes from a study of T cell responses to AZD1222 COVID-19 vaccine. Background on the study: Recipients boosted at about 4 weeks or about 12 weeks are pooled. Broader study findings: Distributed over spike, vaccine-associated CD4 TCRs predominated at 160-218 and 743-854.

To note about this clone: Its antigen is unknown.

The method was immunoSEQ multiplex PCR; TCRdb's version includes in-frame clones alone and lacks a portion of them. The sample lists about 130,000 clones; approximately 86% were seen once. Germline assignment: CDR1 SGHTA and CDR2 FQGNSA. The ends lost 5 bases at V and 5 bases at J; junction bases unmatched: 10. This CDR3 region has 15 residues. Sequenced here: peripheral blood, sampled on day 0 of AZD1222 vaccination. The chain has TRBV7-2 and TRBJ2-5; 8 positions match TRBD1. This clonotype was obtained from an adult in good health. CDR3 amino acids: CASSPRTGPYETQYF. The CDR3, as DNA: TGTGCCAGCAGCCCACGGACAGGGCCCTATGAGACCCAGTACTTC. Using reference TRBV7-2 and TRBJ2-5 for the parts outside the CDR3, the full variable domain is GAGVSQSPSNKVTEKGKDVELRCDPISGHTALYWYRQSLGQGLEFLIYFQGNSAPDKSGLPSDRFSAERTGGSVSTLTIQRTQQEDSAVYLCASSPRTGPYETQYFGPGTRLLVL.